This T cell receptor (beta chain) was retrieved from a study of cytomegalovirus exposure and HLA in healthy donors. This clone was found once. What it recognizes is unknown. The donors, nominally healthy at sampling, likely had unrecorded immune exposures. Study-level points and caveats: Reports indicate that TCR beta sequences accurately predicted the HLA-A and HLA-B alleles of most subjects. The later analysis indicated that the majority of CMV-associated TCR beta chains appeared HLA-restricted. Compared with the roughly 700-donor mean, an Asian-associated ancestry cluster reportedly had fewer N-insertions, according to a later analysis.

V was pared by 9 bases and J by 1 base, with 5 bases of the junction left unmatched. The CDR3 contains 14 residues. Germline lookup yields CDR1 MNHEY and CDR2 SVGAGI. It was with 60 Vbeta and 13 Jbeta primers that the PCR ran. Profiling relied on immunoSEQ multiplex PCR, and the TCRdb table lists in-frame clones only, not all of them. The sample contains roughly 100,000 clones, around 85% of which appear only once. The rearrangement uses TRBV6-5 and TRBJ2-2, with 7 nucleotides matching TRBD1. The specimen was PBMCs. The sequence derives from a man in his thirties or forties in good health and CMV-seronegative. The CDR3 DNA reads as TGTGCCAGTTCCCGGGACAGGAACACCGGGGAGCTGTTTTTT. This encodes CASSRDRNTGELFF.